Listed below are T cell receptor beta chains from one sample, sequenced in a study of shared T cell receptors in the human thymus. Produced via immunoSEQ multiplex PCR; TCRdb's table is partial and in-frame only. Altogether under 450,000 clones are present, approximately 95% being singletons, with the ten largest covering roughly 0.02%. Sequencing input: thymocytes. Source of these receptors: a human donor. CDR3s include the opening cysteine and the closing phenylalanine or tryptophan. Fields, in order: J gene, V gene, CDR3 length, clone size, D gene, CDR3 protein, CDR3 DNA. The D gene is left open where the match is weak. Only part of the rows carry a size: once, few, many, or a class if the clone is expanded.

TRBJ2-7	TRBV28	15	.	TRBD2	CASSYYREGRHEQYF	TGTGCCAGCAGTTATTATCGGGAGGGGCGCCACGAGCAGTACTTC
TRBJ2-4	TRBV27	16	.	.	CASSFGTIGSKNIQYF	TGTGCCAGCAGTTTCGGGACAATCGGATCCAAAAACATTCAGTACTTC
TRBJ1-1	TRBV5-1	14	.	.	CASSFAGKNTEAFF	TGCGCCAGCAGCTTCGCGGGGAAGAACACTGAAGCTTTCTTT
TRBJ1-5	TRBV11-2	11	.	.	CATGENQPQHF	TGTGCCACAGGGGAAAATCAGCCCCAGCATTTT
TRBJ2-7	TRBV25-1	17	.	.	CASSPRRGPQCSYEQYF	TGTGCCAGCAGTCCGCGGAGGGGGCCCCAGTGTTCCTACGAGCAGTACTTC
TRBJ2-3	TRBV27	15	.	TRBD2	CASRLAGERTDTQYF	TGTGCCAGCAGACTAGCGGGAGAACGCACAGATACGCAGTATTTT
TRBJ2-1	TRBV10-3	16	.	TRBD1	CAISDPTGAVYNEQFF	TGTGCCATCAGTGATCCGACAGGGGCGGTATACAATGAGCAGTTCTTC
TRBJ2-3	TRBV4-3	12	.	.	CASSQGSGTQYF	TGCGCCAGCAGCCAAGGGTCGGGGACGCAGTATTTT
TRBJ2-4	TRBV4-1	17	.	.	CASSQEGSRYGKNIQYF	TGCGCCAGCAGCCAAGAAGGTAGCAGGTACGGCAAAAACATTCAGTACTTC
TRBJ2-4	TRBV5-5	16	.	.	CASSLGVGRGKNIQYF	TGTGCCAGCAGCTTGGGTGTCGGGAGAGGCAAAAACATTCAGTACTTC
TRBJ1-2	TRBV15	15	.	.	CATSLPGPQSYGYTF	TGTGCCACCAGCTTACCCGGACCGCAGTCCTATGGCTACACCTTC
TRBJ2-7	TRBV7-2	17	.	TRBD2	CASSLRDLRGVVHEQYF	TGTGCCAGCAGCTTAAGGGACTTGCGGGGGGTCGTTCACGAGCAGTACTTC
TRBJ2-2	TRBV6-6	14	.	.	CASRGTHNTGELFF	TGTGCCAGCAGAGGGACACACAACACCGGGGAGCTGTTTTTT
TRBJ2-3	TRBV15	17	.	TRBD2	CATSQGETSGSTDTQYF	TGTGCCACCAGCCAAGGGGAAACTAGCGGGAGCACAGATACGCAGTATTTT
TRBJ1-1	TRBV11-2	18	.	TRBD1	CASSLDWAGGLGSTEAFF	TGTGCCAGCAGCTTAGATTGGGCAGGGGGGCTCGGTAGCACTGAAGCTTTCTTT
TRBJ2-1	TRBV7-2	16	once	.	CASSLTGSPGNNEQFF	TGTGCCAGCAGCTTGACAGGCTCCCCCGGGAACAATGAGCAGTTCTTC
TRBJ2-7	TRBV27	11	.	.	CASSFSGEQYF	TGTGCCAGCAGTTTTTCGGGCGAGCAGTACTTC
TRBJ2-2	TRBV7-9	18	.	TRBD2	CASSLLPSGRGNTGELFF	TGTGCCAGCAGCTTACTCCCTAGCGGGAGGGGCAACACCGGGGAGCTGTTTTTT
TRBJ2-3	TRBV30	14	.	TRBD1	CAWTGTGEADTQYF	TGTGCCTGGACCGGGACAGGGGAAGCAGATACGCAGTATTTT
TRBJ2-2	TRBV7-2	19	.	TRBD2	CASSLRGAGKREGTGELFF	TGTGCCAGCAGCTTACGAGGGGCCGGAAAGCGGGAGGGCACCGGGGAGCTGTTTTTT
TRBJ2-1	TRBV5-1	18	.	TRBD2	CASSLAQVILAGYNEQFF	TGCGCCAGCAGCTTGGCTCAAGTGATACTAGCGGGTTACAATGAGCAGTTCTTC
TRBJ2-1	TRBV15	15	.	TRBD1	CATSRRGGNYNEQFF	TGTGCCACCAGCAGAAGAGGGGGCAACTACAATGAGCAGTTCTTC
TRBJ1-2	TRBV6-6	12	.	.	CASSYLGEVYTF	TGTGCCAGCAGTTACTTAGGGGAGGTCTACACCTTC
TRBJ2-5	TRBV6-5	14	.	.	CASSSAPPRETQYF	TGTGCCAGCAGTTCAGCGCCCCCGCGAGAGACCCAGTACTTC
TRBJ1-5	TRBV15	12	.	.	CATSIWNQPQHF	TGTGCCACCAGCATTTGGAATCAGCCCCAGCATTTT
TRBJ2-7	TRBV7-6	15	.	TRBD2	CASSERREGPYEQYF	TGTGCCAGCAGCGAGAGGCGGGAGGGCCCCTACGAGCAGTACTTC
TRBJ2-2	TRBV28	15	.	TRBD1	CASSSRTGNTGELFF	TGTGCCAGCAGTTCCCGGACAGGGAACACCGGGGAGCTGTTTTTT
TRBJ2-3	TRBV27	18	once	TRBD2	CASSPPVGGREGTDTQYF	TGTGCCAGCAGTCCCCCCGTGGGCGGGAGGGAGGGCACAGATACGCAGTATTTT
TRBJ1-2	TRBV4-1	15	.	.	CASSQGAGRSYGYTF	TGCGCCAGCAGCCAAGGTGCAGGCAGGTCCTATGGCTACACCTTC
TRBJ1-1	TRBV30	14	.	.	CAWSSRARSTEAFF	TGTGCCTGGAGTTCCAGGGCTAGGAGCACTGAAGCTTTCTTT
TRBJ2-7	TRBV27	16	.	.	CASSLSGRGGAYEQYF	TGTGCCAGCAGTTTATCGGGCAGGGGGGGGGCCTACGAGCAGTACTTC
TRBJ2-7	TRBV5-6	16	.	.	CASSWGPHTFSYEQYF	TGTGCCAGCAGCTGGGGCCCCCACACCTTCTCCTACGAGCAGTACTTC
TRBJ1-1	TRBV5-5	16	.	.	CASSSVGWGARTEAFF	TGTGCCAGCAGCTCAGTGGGGTGGGGTGCGAGGACTGAAGCTTTCTTT
TRBJ1-3	TRBV30	13	.	.	CAWSVGLRNTIYF	TGTGCCTGGAGTGTAGGTCTCCGAAACACCATATATTTT
TRBJ2-7	TRBV14	20	once	TRBD2	CASSQDPVMREGRIVYEQYF	TGTGCCAGCAGCCAAGATCCTGTTATGAGGGAGGGCCGCATCGTCTACGAGCAGTACTTC
TRBJ1-2	TRBV19	14	.	TRBD1	CASTAGGAGRGYTF	TGTGCCAGTACAGCAGGGGGCGCGGGTCGCGGCTACACCTTC
TRBJ2-7	TRBV5-8	11	.	.	CASSLEQAQYF	TGTGCCAGCAGCTTGGAACAGGCGCAGTACTTC
TRBJ2-7	TRBV4-3	15	.	.	CASSQEGDGSYEQYF	TGCGCCAGCAGCCAAGAGGGGGACGGATCCTACGAGCAGTACTTC
TRBJ2-5	TRBV6-1	16	.	TRBD2	CASSASTLGLAETQYF	TGTGCCAGCAGTGCAAGCACCCTGGGACTAGCGGAGACCCAGTACTTC
TRBJ1-3	TRBV25-1	15	.	.	CASSATGEDRNTIYF	TGTGCCAGCAGTGCCACCGGAGAGGATCGAAACACCATATATTTT
TRBJ2-2	TRBV28	16	.	.	CASSFKGGFGTGELFF	TGTGCCAGCAGTTTTAAGGGGGGTTTTGGCACCGGGGAGCTGTTTTTT
TRBJ1-5	TRBV28	16	few	.	CASSSITGDIGQPQHF	TGTGCCAGCAGCTCGATCACGGGGGATATCGGTCAGCCCCAGCATTTT
TRBJ2-7	TRBV4-1	16	.	TRBD2	CASSQVRTSGSYEQYF	TGCGCCAGCAGCCAAGTTCGGACTAGCGGGAGCTACGAGCAGTACTTC
TRBJ2-7	TRBV11-3	14	.	TRBD2	CASSLERESHEQYF	TGTGCCAGCAGCTTGGAGCGGGAGTCCCACGAGCAGTACTTC
TRBJ2-1	TRBV19	18	once	.	CASSTYRGINPLYNEQFF	TGTGCCAGTAGTACATACCGGGGGATAAATCCTCTTTACAATGAGCAGTTCTTC
TRBJ2-1	TRBV7-2	16	.	.	CASPNPRTSGHNEQFF	TGTGCCAGCCCAAACCCCCGGACCAGCGGACACAATGAGCAGTTCTTC
TRBJ2-3	TRBV28	18	.	TRBD2	CASSSLLEWEGSTDTQYF	TGTGCCAGCAGTTCCCTCTTGGAATGGGAGGGGAGCACAGATACGCAGTATTTT
TRBJ2-7	TRBV19	13	.	.	CASSIGEDYEQYF	TGTGCCAGTAGTATAGGGGAAGACTACGAGCAGTACTTC
TRBJ2-2	TRBV10-3	11	.	.	CAISRTGELFF	TGTGCCATCTCCCGCACCGGGGAGCTGTTTTTT
TRBJ2-5	TRBV15	15	.	.	CATSRGYPGQETQYF	TGTGCCACCAGCAGAGGGTACCCCGGGCAAGAGACCCAGTACTTC
TRBJ1-1	TRBV4-2	16	.	.	CASSQERPGSCTEAFF	TGTGCCAGCAGCCAAGAGCGGCCAGGGTCGTGCACTGAAGCTTTCTTT